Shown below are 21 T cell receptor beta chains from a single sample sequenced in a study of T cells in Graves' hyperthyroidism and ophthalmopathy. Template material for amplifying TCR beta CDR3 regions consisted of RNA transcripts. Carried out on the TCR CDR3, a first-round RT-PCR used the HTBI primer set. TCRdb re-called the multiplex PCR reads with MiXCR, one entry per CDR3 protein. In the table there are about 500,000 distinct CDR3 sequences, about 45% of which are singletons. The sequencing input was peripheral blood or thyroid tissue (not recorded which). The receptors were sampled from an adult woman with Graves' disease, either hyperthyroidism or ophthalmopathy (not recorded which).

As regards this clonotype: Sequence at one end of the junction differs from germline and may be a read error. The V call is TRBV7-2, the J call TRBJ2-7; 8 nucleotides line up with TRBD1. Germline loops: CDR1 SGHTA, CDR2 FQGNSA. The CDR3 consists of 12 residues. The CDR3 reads CASSSRTGFLNF. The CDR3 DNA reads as TGTGCCAGCAGTTCACGGACAGGGTTCTTGAACTTC.

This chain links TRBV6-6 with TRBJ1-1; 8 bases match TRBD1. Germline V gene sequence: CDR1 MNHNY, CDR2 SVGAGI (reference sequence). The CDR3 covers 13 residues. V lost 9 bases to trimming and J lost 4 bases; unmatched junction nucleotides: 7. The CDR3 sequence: CASLGQDFTEAFF. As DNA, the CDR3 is TGTGCCAGTCTGGGACAGGACTTCACTGAAGCTTTCTTT.

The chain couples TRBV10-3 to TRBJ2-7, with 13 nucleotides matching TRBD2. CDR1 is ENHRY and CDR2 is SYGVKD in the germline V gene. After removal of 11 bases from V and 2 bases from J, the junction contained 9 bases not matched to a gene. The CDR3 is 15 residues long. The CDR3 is CAYSEGTSGAYEQYF. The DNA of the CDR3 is TGTGCCTACAGTGAGGGGACTAGCGGGGCCTACGAGCAGTACTTC.

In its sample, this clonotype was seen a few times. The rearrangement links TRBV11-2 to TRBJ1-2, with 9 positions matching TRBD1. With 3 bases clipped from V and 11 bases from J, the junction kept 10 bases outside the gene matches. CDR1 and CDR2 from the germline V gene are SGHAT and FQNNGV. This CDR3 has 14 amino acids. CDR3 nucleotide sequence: TGTGCCAGCAGCTTTAGGGACAGGGTGCGTTTTTACACCTTC. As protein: CASSFRDRVRFYTF.

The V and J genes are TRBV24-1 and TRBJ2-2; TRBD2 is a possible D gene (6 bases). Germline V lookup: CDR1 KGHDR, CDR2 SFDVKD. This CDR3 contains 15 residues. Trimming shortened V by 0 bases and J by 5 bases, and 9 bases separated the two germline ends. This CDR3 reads CATSDLLRGTGELFF. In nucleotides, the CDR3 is TGTGCCACCAGTGATTTGTTGCGGGGTACCGGGGAGCTGTTTTTT.

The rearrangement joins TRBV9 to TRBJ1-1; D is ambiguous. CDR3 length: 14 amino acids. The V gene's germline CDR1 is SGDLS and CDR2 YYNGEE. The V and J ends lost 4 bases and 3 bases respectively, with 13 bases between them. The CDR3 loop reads CASSPRGSDTEAFF. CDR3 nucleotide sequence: TGTGCCAGCAGCCCTCGCGGGTCGGACACTGAAGCTTTCTTT.

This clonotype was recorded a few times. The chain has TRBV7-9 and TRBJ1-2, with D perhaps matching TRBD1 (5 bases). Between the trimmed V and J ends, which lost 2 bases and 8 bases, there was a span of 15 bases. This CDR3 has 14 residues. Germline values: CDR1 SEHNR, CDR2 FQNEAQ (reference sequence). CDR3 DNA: TGTGCCAGCAGCTTAAGGGACCCCGAGGAAGGCTACACCTTC. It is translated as CASSLRDPEEGYTF. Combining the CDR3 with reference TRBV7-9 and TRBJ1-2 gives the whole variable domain DTGVSQNPRHKITKRGQNVTFRCDPISEHNRLYWYRQTLGQGPEFLTYFQNEAQLEKSRLLSDRFSAERPKGSFSTLEIQRTEQGDSAMYLCASSLRDPEEGYTFGSGTRLTVV.

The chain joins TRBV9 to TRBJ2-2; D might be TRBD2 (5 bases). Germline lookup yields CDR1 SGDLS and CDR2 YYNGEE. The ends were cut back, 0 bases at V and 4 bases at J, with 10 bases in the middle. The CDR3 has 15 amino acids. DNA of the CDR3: TGTGCCAGCAGCGTAGCGGACTTGAGCACCGGGGAGCTGTTTTTT. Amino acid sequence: CASSVADLSTGELFF. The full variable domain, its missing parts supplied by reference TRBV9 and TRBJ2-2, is DSGVTQTPKHLITATGQRVTLRCSPRSGDLSVYWYQQSLDQGLQFLIQYYNGEERAKGNILERFSAQQFPDLHSELNLSSLELGDSALYFCASSVADLSTGELFFGEGSRLTVL.

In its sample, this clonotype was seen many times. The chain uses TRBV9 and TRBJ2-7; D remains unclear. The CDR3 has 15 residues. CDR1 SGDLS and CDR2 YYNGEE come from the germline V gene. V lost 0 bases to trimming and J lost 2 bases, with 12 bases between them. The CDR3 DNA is TGTGCCAGCAGCGTAGGAAAGACCGCAACCTACGAGCAGTACTTC. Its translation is CASSVGKTATYEQYF.

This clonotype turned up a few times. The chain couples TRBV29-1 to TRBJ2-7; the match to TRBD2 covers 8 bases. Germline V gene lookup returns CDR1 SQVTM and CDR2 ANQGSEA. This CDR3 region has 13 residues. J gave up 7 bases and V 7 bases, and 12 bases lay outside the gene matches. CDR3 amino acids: CSARRALADEQYF. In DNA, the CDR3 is TGCAGCGCCCGACGGGCACTAGCGGATGAGCAGTACTTC.

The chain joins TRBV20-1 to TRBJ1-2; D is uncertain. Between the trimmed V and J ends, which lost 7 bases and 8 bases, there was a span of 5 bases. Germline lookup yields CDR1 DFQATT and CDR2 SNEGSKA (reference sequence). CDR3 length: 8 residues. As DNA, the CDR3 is TGCAGTGTCCGAGGCTACACCTTC. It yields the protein CSVRGYTF.

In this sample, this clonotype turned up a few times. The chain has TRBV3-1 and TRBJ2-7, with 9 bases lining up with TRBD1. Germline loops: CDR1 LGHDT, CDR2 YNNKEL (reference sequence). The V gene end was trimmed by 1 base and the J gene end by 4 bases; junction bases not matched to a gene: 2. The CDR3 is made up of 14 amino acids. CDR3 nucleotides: TGTGCCAGCAGCCAAGGGACAGGGGAGTACGAGCAGTACTTC. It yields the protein CASSQGTGEYEQYF.

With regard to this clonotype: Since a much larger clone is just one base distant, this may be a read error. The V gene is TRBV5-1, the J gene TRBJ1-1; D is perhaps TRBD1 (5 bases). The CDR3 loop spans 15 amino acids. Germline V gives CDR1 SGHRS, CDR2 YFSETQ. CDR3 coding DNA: TGCGCCAGCAGCTTGGCCGCTGGGGGGACCACTGAATCTTTCTTT. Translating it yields CASSLAAGGTTESFF.

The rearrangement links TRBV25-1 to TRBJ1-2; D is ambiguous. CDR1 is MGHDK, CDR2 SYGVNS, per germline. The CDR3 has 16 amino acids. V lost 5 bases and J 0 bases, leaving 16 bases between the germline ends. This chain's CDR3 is CASSLGFGSSNYGYTF. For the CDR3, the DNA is TGTGCCAGCAGTTTAGGGTTCGGGTCCTCTAACTATGGCTACACCTTC.

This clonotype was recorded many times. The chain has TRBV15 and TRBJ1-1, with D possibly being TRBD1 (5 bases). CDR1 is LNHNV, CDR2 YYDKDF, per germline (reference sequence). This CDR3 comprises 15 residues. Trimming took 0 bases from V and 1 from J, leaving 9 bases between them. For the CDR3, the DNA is TGTGCCACCAGCAGAGATAGGGGTCCGAACACTGAAGCTTTCTTT. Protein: CATSRDRGPNTEAFF.

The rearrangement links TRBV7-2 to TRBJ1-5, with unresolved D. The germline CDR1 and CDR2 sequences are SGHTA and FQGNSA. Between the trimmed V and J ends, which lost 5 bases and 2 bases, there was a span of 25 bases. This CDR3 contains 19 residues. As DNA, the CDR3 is TGTGCCAGCAGCCAAGATTTTTTGAGGCCCGAAGGAGGCAATCAGCCCCAGCATTTT. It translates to CASSQDFLRPEGGNQPQHF.

In DNA, the CDR3 is TGTGCCACCAGCGAGGGAACGGACTATGGCTACACCTTC. Translating it yields CATSEGTDYGYTF. This rearrangement joins TRBV24-1 to TRBJ1-2; no firm D call. CDR3 length equals 13 residues. Trimming pared 7 bases from V and 3 bases from J, leaving 11 bases between. CDR1 is KGHDR and CDR2 is SFDVKD in the germline V gene.

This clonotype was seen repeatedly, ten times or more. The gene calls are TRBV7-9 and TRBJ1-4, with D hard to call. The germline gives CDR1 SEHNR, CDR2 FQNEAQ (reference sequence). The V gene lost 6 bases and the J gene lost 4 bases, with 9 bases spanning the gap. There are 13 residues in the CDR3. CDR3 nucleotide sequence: TGTGCCAGCAGTTCGGAGGTTAATGAAAAACTGTTTTTT. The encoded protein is CASSSEVNEKLFF.

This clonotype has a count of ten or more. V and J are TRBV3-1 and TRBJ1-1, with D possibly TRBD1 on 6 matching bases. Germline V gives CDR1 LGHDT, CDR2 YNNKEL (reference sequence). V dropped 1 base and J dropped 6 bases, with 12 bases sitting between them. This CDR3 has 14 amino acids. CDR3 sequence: CASSQGRGRSEAFF. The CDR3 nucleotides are TGTGCCAGCAGCCAAGGTCGGGGGCGGTCTGAAGCTTTCTTT.

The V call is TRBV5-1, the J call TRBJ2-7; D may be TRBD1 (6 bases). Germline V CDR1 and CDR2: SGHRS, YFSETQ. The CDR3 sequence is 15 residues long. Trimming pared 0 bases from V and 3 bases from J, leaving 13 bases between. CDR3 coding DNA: TGCGCCAGCAGCTTGGAGGCAGGGGACCACTACGAGCAGTACTTC. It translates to CASSLEAGDHYEQYF.

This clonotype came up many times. CDR3 protein: CASRHRQGENEKLFF. CDR3 bases: TGTGCCAGTAGGCACAGACAGGGGGAAAATGAAAAACTGTTTTTT. The chain uses TRBV19 and TRBJ1-4; 9 bases line up with TRBD1. CDR1 LNHDA and CDR2 SQIVND come from the germline V gene (reference sequence). V gave up 6 bases and J gave up 5 bases; unmatched junction bases: 7. There are 15 residues in the CDR3.